The entry below describes one TCR beta chain. Its cognate antigen is unknown. There are 11 residues in the CDR3. The germline V gene encodes CDR1 SQVTM and CDR2 ANQGSEA. The germline V and J ends were trimmed by 6 bases and 6 bases, with 10 bases remaining between them. Patients aged 18 to 65 had newly diagnosed hyperthyroidism that had lasted under 2 months. The study left out patients who had uncontrolled infection, other autoimmune disease, pregnancy or lactation. These data belong to a study of T cells in Graves' hyperthyroidism and ophthalmopathy. Study in general: Prior to any treatment, at the point of initial diagnosis, peripheral blood was collected.

From RNA transcripts, TCR beta CDR3 regions were amplified. The HTBI primer set was used in a first-round RT-PCR of the TCR CDR3. TCRdb reprocessed the multiplex PCR reads via MiXCR and lists one record per CDR3 protein. Of 600,000 to 750,000 distinct CDR3 sequences listed, 17% are singletons. Study outcomes and limitations: Most clonotypes expanded in the thyroid (above 0.001) were also present in blood.

The sequenced sample was blood. The J gene is TRBJ2-3, the V gene TRBV29-1, with TRBD2 as a possible D gene (6 bases). This TCR was recovered from a man aged 50 to 60 with Graves' hyperthyroidism. In DNA form, the CDR3 reads TGCAGCGTCTCGAGCGGGGATACGCAGTATTTT. Protein: CSVSSGDTQYF.